This TCR beta chain is from a study of CD8 T cells in Susac syndrome. Purification of the CD8+ and CD4+ T cells relied on negative isolation, and TEMRA cells underwent FACS enrichment. The CDR3 spans 14 residues. Trimming removed 2 bases at V and 3 bases at J, with 11 bases between. Germline V gene data show CDR1 as SQVTM and CDR2 as ANQGSEA. Reverse transcription of roughly 0.45 to 1 ug RNA used random hexamers. An immunoSEQ multiplex PCR generated amplified TCR beta CDR3 products spanning 54 Vbeta and 13 Jbeta. TCRdb re-analysed the immunoSEQ multiplex PCR reads in MiXCR, keeping a single row per CDR3 protein. The table records more than 150,000 distinct CDR3 sequences, 95% to 96% of them present only once.

The V and J genes are TRBV29-1 and TRBJ2-1; D tentatively reads TRBD1 or TRBD2 (6 bases each). The specimen was CD8+ T cells from PBMCs. The sequence came from a human donor with multiple sclerosis. The CDR3 sequence: CSVEPGGGYNEQFF. Written as DNA, the CDR3 is TGCAGCGTTGAACCAGGAGGGGGCTACAATGAGCAGTTCTTC.